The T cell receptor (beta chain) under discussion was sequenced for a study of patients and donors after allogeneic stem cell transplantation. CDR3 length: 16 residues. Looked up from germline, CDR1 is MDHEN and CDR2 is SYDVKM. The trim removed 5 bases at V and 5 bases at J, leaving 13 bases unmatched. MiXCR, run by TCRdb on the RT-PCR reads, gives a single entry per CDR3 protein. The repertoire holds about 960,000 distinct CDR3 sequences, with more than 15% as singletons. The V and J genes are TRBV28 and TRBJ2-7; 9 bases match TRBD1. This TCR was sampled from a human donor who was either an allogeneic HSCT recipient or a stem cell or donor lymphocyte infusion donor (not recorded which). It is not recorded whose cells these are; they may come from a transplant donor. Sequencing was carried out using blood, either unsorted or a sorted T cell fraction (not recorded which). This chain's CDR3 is CASSPTQGQGPHEQYF. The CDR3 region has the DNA TGTGCCAGCAGTCCAACCCAGGGACAGGGTCCCCACGAGCAGTACTTC.